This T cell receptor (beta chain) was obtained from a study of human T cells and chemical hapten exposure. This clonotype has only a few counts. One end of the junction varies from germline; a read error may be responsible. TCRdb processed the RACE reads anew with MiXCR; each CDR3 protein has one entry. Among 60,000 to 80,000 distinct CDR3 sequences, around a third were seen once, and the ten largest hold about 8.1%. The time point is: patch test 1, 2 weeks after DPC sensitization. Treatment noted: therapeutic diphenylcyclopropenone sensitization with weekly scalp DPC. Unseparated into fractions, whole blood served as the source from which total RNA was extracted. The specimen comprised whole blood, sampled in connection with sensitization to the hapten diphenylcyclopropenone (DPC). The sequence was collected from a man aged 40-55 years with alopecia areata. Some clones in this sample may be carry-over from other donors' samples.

For the CDR3, the DNA is TGCGCCAGCAGCCAATATTTGACGTTAGACTCTGGGGCCAACGTCCTGACTTTC. Translating gives CASSQYLTLDSGANVLTF. This rearrangement joins TRBV4-2 to TRBJ2-6; D is ambiguous. Looked up from germline, CDR1 is LGHNA and CDR2 is YNFKEQ. CDR3 length equals 18 residues.